These 8 T cell receptor beta chains came from one sample sequenced in a study of post-analysis software for immune sequencing data. Their recognized antigens are unknown. General study points: Higher frequency in patients than in controls was seen for 5 or 6 TRBV segments, with TRBV5-6, TRBV5-1 and TRBV20-1 among them.

cDNA libraries of TCR beta carried unique molecular identifiers. TCRdb re-derived calls from the PCR reads in MiXCR, one entry per CDR3 protein. The sample records roughly 400,000 distinct CDR3 sequences, 30% to 45% being singletons. The sequencing sample was made of blood. Every receptor here comes from a girl aged 2-10 years with multiple sclerosis.

This clonotype was seen a few times. V is TRBV24-1 and J is TRBJ2-6, with D possibly being TRBD2 (5 bases). The germline CDR1 and CDR2 sequences are KGHDR and SFDVKD. The CDR3 spans 17 residues. V dropped 10 bases and J dropped 0 bases, with 18 bases sitting between them. The CDR3 bases are TGTGCCACAGGAGGTAAAAGGATCAACTCTGGGGCCAACGTCCTGACTTTC. Its translation is CATGGKRINSGANVLTF.

This clonotype has a handful of counts. The chain links TRBV14 to TRBJ2-5, with 15 bases that match TRBD2. V lost 4 bases to trimming and J lost 6 bases; unmatched junction nucleotides: 6. The V gene's germline CDR1 is SGHDN and CDR2 FVKESK. The CDR3 covers 16 residues. This chain's CDR3 is CASSPWTSGRAQTQYF. In DNA form, the CDR3 reads TGTGCCAGCAGCCCTTGGACTAGCGGGAGGGCCCAGACCCAGTACTTC.

This chain joins TRBV7-2 and TRBJ2-5, with a weak D call TRBD1 (6 bases). The CDR3 is 13 amino acids. V lost 3 bases, J lost 3 bases, and 8 bases lay in between. Germline CDR1 SGHTA, CDR2 FQGNSA. CDR3 amino acids: CASSLDSKETQYF. The CDR3 region has the DNA TGTGCCAGCAGCTTGGACAGCAAAGAGACCCAGTACTTC.

As concerns this clonotype: The junction and the germline gene differ at one end; a read error may be behind it. The chain uses TRBV10-3 and TRBJ2-7, with 7 bases lining up with TRBD2. Germline loops: CDR1 ENHRY, CDR2 SYGVKD. The CDR3 is 14 amino acids. The chain's CDR3 is CAISETSEYYGQYF. CDR3 bases: TGTGCCATCAGTGAGACTAGCGAGTACTACGGGCAGTACTTC.

Only one count was recorded for this clonotype. A junction boundary mismatches the germline segment, possibly from a read error. The gene calls are TRBV2 and TRBJ2-1; the match to TRBD2 covers 7 bases. Germline CDR1 is SNHLY and CDR2 is FYNNEI. The CDR3 is 11 residues long. CDR3 coding DNA: TGTGCCAGCACGACTAGCAGTGAGCAGGTCTTC. Translating gives CASTTSSEQVF.

This clonotype has only a few counts. The chain uses TRBV28 and TRBJ2-7; D is perhaps TRBD1 (6 bases). The ends were cut back, 10 bases at V and 5 bases at J, with 12 bases in the middle. The CDR3 extends over 11 amino acids. CDR1 is MDHEN, CDR2 SYDVKM, per germline. CDR3 region: CATQGSDEQYF. The CDR3 DNA sequence: TGTGCCACCCAGGGGTCCGACGAGCAGTACTTC.

This rearrangement joins TRBV3-1 to TRBJ2-7; 12 bases map to TRBD2. This CDR3 is 15 amino acids long. The junction had 2 bases not matched to a gene; V was cut back by 4 bases and J by 1 base. CDR1 and CDR2 (germline): LGHDT, YNNKEL (reference sequence). The chain's CDR3 is CASSLLAGGSYEQYF. The DNA for the CDR3 is TGTGCCAGCAGCCTACTAGCGGGAGGATCCTACGAGCAGTACTTC.

This clonotype was observed at least ten times. This chain uses TRBV27 with TRBJ1-6; unclear D gene. CDR3 length: 16 amino acids. Trimming pared 6 bases from V and 3 bases from J, leaving 15 bases between. The germline V gene has CDR1 MNHEY and CDR2 SMNVEV (reference sequence). CDR3 DNA: TGTGCCAGCAGAAACACGGCCGCACTCTATAATTCACCCCTCCACTTT. Translation: CASRNTAALYNSPLHF.